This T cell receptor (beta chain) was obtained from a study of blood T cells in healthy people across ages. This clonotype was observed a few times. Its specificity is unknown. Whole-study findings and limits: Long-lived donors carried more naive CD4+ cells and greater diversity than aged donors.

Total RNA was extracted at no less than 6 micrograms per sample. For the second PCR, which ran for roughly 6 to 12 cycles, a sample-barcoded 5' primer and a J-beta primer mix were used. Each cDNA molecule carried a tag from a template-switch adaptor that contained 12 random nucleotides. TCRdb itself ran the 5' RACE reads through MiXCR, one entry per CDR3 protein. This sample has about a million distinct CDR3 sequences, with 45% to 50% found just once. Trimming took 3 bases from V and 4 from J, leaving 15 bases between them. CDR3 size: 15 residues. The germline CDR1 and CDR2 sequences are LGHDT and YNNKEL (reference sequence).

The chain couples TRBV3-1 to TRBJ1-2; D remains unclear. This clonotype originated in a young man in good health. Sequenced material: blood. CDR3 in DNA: TGTGCCAGCAGCCACGAATCAAGACCGGGCTATGGCTACACCTTC. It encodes CASSHESRPGYGYTF.